These 31 T cell receptor beta chains were sequenced from one sample in a study of blood T cells in healthy people across ages. Through a sample-barcoded 5' primer and a J-beta primer mix, a second PCR was run for about 6 to 12 cycles. MiXCR was run by TCRdb on the 5' RACE reads, yielding one entry per CDR3 protein. In the table there are some 800,000 distinct CDR3 sequences, around 42% of which are singletons. Material for sequencing was blood. All receptors come from a man in his 60s in good health.

V is TRBV9 and J is TRBJ2-1; D is undetermined. Deletions cut 3 bases from V and 13 bases from J, with 14 bases between. The CDR3 is 12 residues long. The germline CDR1 and CDR2 sequences are SGDLS and YYNGEE. CDR3 amino acids: CASSGEGRIQFF. CDR3 bases: TGTGCCAGCAGCGGCGAAGGACGGATCCAGTTCTTC.

This clonotype was seen a handful of times. The J gene is TRBJ2-7, the V gene TRBV7-2, with 9 bases that match TRBD1. CDR3 length: 15 residues. Germline lookup yields CDR1 SGHTA and CDR2 FQGNSA. The V and J ends lost 3 bases and 3 bases, in that order; junction bases with no gene match: 6. CDR3 sequence reads: CASSFPDRGSYEQYF. For the CDR3, the DNA is TGTGCCAGCAGCTTCCCGGACAGGGGCAGCTACGAGCAGTACTTC.

The rearrangement uses TRBV12-3 or TRBV12-4 and TRBJ1-1; D gene ambiguous. V lost 4 bases to trimming and J lost 1 base, with 7 bases between them. The CDR3 runs 13 residues. This CDR3 reads CASSSAWNTEAFF. DNA for the CDR3: TGTGCCAGCAGTTCGGCCTGGAACACTGAAGCTTTCTTT.

This clonotype was detected a few times. This rearrangement joins TRBV18 to TRBJ1-1; D not resolved. There are 12 residues in the CDR3. Trimming removed 3 bases from V and 2 bases from J, with 4 bases in between. CDR1 and CDR2 from the germline V gene are KGHSH and LQKENI. The chain's CDR3 is CASSPSNTEAFF. The CDR3 DNA is TGTGCCAGCTCACCTTCAAACACTGAAGCTTTCTTT. Supplemented by reference TRBV18 and TRBJ1-1, the full variable domain reads NAGVMQNPRHLVRRRGQEARLRCSPMKGHSHVYWYRQLPEEGLKFMVYLQKENIIDESGMPKERFSAEFPKEGPSILRIQQVVRGDSAAYFCASSPSNTEAFFGQGTRLTVV.

This clonotype was seen more than once but under ten times. This chain links TRBV5-1 with TRBJ2-5, with a weak D call TRBD2 (6 bases). This CDR3 region has 14 residues. V lost 6 bases and J lost 0, with 12 bases in between. Germline values: CDR1 SGHRS, CDR2 YFSETQ. In nucleotides, the CDR3 is TGCGCCAGCACTGGTGGGGGGTACCAAGAGACCCAGTACTTC. Its translation is CASTGGGYQETQYF. The entire variable domain, with the rest obtained from reference TRBV5-1 and TRBJ2-5, is as follows: KAGVTQTPRYLIKTRGQQVTLSCSPISGHRSVSWYQQTPGQGLQFLFEYFSETQRNKGNFPGRFSGRQFSNSRSEMNVSTLELGDSALYLCASTGGGYQETQYFGPGTRLLVL.

The chain uses TRBV4-1 and TRBJ2-7, with 7 positions matching TRBD1. V dropped 0 bases and J dropped 2; count of bases not matched to a gene: 4. The CDR3 runs 15 residues. Germline values: CDR1 MGHRA, CDR2 YSYEKL. The DNA for the CDR3 is TGCGCCAGCAGCCAAGAAAGGCAGGGGGCCTACGAGCAGTACTTC. It codes for CASSQERQGAYEQYF.

This clonotype was found many times. This chain joins TRBV11-2 and TRBJ2-3; TRBD1 or TRBD2 may be the D gene (5 bases each). CDR1 SGHAT and CDR2 FQNNGV come from the germline V gene. With 5 bases removed from V and 2 bases from J, the gap between germline ends came to 14 bases. There are 15 residues in the CDR3. The DNA for the CDR3 is TGTGCCAGCAGCGTTCCGGGACCATACACAGATACGCAGTATTTT. Its translation: CASSVPGPYTDTQYF.

The gene calls are TRBV27 and TRBJ2-5, with TRBD2 matching 10 bases. The CDR3 sequence is 16 residues long. CDR1 and CDR2 (germline): MNHEY, SMNVEV (reference sequence). Trimming at V came to 1 base and at J to 11 bases, leaving 13 bases not matched to a gene. The CDR3 is CASSLYLSGGAKEQYF. In nucleotides, the CDR3 is TGTGCCAGCAGTTTATATTTAAGCGGGGGGGCGAAAGAGCAGTACTTC.

The chain couples TRBV15 to TRBJ2-1; D is perhaps TRBD1 (7 bases). The CDR3 covers 15 residues. CDR1 is LNHNV and CDR2 is YYDKDF in the germline V gene (reference sequence). V lost 4 bases to trimming and J lost 0 bases, with 10 bases between them. The CDR3 reads CATSTGGSSYNEQFF. The CDR3, as DNA: TGTGCCACCAGCACAGGGGGGAGCTCCTACAATGAGCAGTTCTTC.

This clonotype was seen only a few times. The chain has TRBV20-1 and TRBJ2-7; D gene uncertain. Germline CDR1 DFQATT, CDR2 SNEGSKA (reference sequence). This CDR3 spans 11 amino acids. The V and J ends lost 2 bases and 3 bases respectively, with 5 bases between them. CDR3 amino acids: CSARIGYEQYF. For the CDR3, the DNA is TGCAGTGCTAGAATCGGCTACGAGCAGTACTTC.

This chain uses TRBV5-1 with TRBJ2-5; 13 nucleotides line up with TRBD2. Trimming at V came to 6 bases and at J to 5 bases, leaving 7 bases not matched to a gene. In germline, CDR1 is SGHRS, CDR2 YFSETQ. The CDR3 length is 15 residues. CDR3 bases: TGCGCCAGCAACCTATGGACTAGCGGGGGCGAGACCCAGTACTTC. It specifies CASNLWTSGGETQYF.

The chain links TRBV20-1 to TRBJ2-5; tentative D call: TRBD2 (6 bases). From germline, CDR1 is DFQATT and CDR2 SNEGSKA (reference sequence). V lost 8 bases and J lost 5, with 18 bases in between. This CDR3 spans 13 amino acids. The CDR3 spells CSPTAGLKETQYF. The CDR3 DNA reads as TGCAGTCCGACCGCGGGACTTAAGGAGACCCAGTACTTC.

The V and J genes are TRBV12-3 or TRBV12-4 and TRBJ1-5, with 7 bases lining up with TRBD1. This CDR3 is 16 amino acids long. V lost 1 base to trimming and J lost 4 bases; unmatched junction nucleotides: 7. Written as DNA, the CDR3 is TGTGCCAGCAGTTTAGGACTAGGGACAGAGAATCAGCCCCAGCATTTT. Encoded protein: CASSLGLGTENQPQHF.

This clonotype occurred many times. This may arise from a read error, as a much more abundant clone is one base away. J is TRBJ1-2 and V is TRBV5-6, with D tentatively TRBD1 (5 bases). The CDR3 has 15 amino acids. V shed 4 bases and J shed 6 bases, with 19 bases lying between them. Per the germline V gene, CDR1 is SGHDT and CDR2 is YYEEEE. The chain's CDR3 is CASSPAGQGRDGYTF. The CDR3 DNA reads TGTGCCAGCAGCCCGGCGGGCCAGGGAAGGGATGGCTACACCTTC.

This clonotype was observed a handful of times. This sequence joins TRBV6-6 and TRBJ1-5, with D uncertain. The CDR3 has 13 amino acids. Germline V gene sequence: CDR1 MNHNY, CDR2 SVGAGI (reference sequence). The V gene lost 5 bases and the J gene lost 3 bases, with 8 bases spanning the gap. The CDR3 DNA follows: TGTGCCAGCAGTCGGCAGGTCAATCAGCCCCAGCATTTT. Translating it yields CASSRQVNQPQHF.

This clonotype showed up just a few times. CDR3 in DNA: TGTGCCAGCAGCCTGAATTCCGATACGCAGTATTTT. Its protein is CASSLNSDTQYF. V gene TRBV7-2 combines with J gene TRBJ2-3; D is undetermined. The V and J ends lost 5 bases and 6 bases respectively, with 9 bases between them. CDR3 length: 12 amino acids. Germline V gene sequence: CDR1 SGHTA, CDR2 FQGNSA.

This clonotype is a singleton in its sample. The chain joins TRBV6-6 to TRBJ1-2; TRBD1 matches at 8 bases. Trimming removed 5 bases from V and 6 bases from J; junction bases left unmatched: 5. The CDR3 has 13 amino acids. Germline CDR1 is MNHNY and CDR2 is SVGAGI (reference sequence). The CDR3 here is CASSDVTGDGYTF. In nucleotides, the CDR3 is TGTGCCAGCAGTGACGTGACAGGGGATGGCTACACCTTC.

This clonotype was detected a few times. The chain couples TRBV7-2 to TRBJ1-6; TRBD1 matches 9 bases. The germline gives CDR1 SGHTA, CDR2 FQGNSA. V dropped 3 bases and J dropped 9; count of bases not matched to a gene: 3. CDR3 size: 14 residues. This chain's CDR3 is CASSLRDRASPLHF. In DNA, the CDR3 is TGTGCCAGCAGCTTGCGGGACAGGGCTTCACCCCTCCACTTT.

The chain links TRBV6-2 or TRBV6-3 to TRBJ2-1, with TRBD2 matching over 7 bases. This CDR3 contains 15 residues. The V gene's germline CDR1 is MNHEY and CDR2 SVGEGT. V was clipped by 10 bases and J by 1 base; unmatched bases: 10. The CDR3, as DNA: TGTGCCACCGGGGAGGGGATGATATCCTACAATGAGCAGTTCTTC. Translating it yields CATGEGMISYNEQFF.

A remark on this clonotype: One end of the junction does not line up with germline, which may come from a read error. J is TRBJ2-1 and V is TRBV19; no clear D gene. This CDR3 region has 12 residues. Germline CDR1 and CDR2: LNHDA and SQIVND (reference sequence). CDR3 DNA: TGTGCCAGTAGTATAGGGCCGAATGTGCAGTTCTTC. It encodes CASSIGPNVQFF.

The chain couples TRBV27 to TRBJ1-6; perhaps TRBD1 as D (5 bases). The germline V gene encodes CDR1 MNHEY and CDR2 SMNVEV (reference sequence). Trimming shortened V by 4 bases and J by 4 bases, and 8 bases separated the two germline ends. The CDR3 totals 14 residues. The DNA of the CDR3 is TGTGCCAGCAGTTATGAGGGGTATAATTCACCCCTCCACTTT. Translated, it gives CASSYEGYNSPLHF.

In this sample, this clonotype turned up a few times. The J gene is TRBJ2-1, the V gene TRBV12-3 or TRBV12-4; D uncertain. The closer fit of TRBJ2-7 to the DNA end suggests the J call may be wrong. CDR3 length: 14 amino acids. CDR3 sequence reads: CASSLGGSLVEQYF. CDR3 bases: TGTGCCAGCAGTTTAGGGGGATCGCTTGTCGAGCAGTACTTC.

This clonotype came up a few times. This chain joins TRBV20-1 and TRBJ2-7, with D maybe TRBD2 (7 bases). Germline V gives CDR1 DFQATT, CDR2 SNEGSKA (reference sequence). CDR3 size: 14 residues. Trimming stripped 3 bases from V and 0 bases from J, with 12 bases between. The CDR3 here is CSASWAGASYEQYF. In nucleotides, the CDR3 is TGCAGTGCTAGTTGGGCGGGGGCCTCCTACGAGCAGTACTTC.

The genes are TRBV29-1 and TRBJ1-1; D is undetermined. CDR3 length equals 13 residues. Germline V gene lookup returns CDR1 SQVTM and CDR2 ANQGSEA. Trimming took off 3 bases at V and 0 bases at J, with 8 bases between the two ends. The CDR3 DNA follows: TGCAGCGTTGATAGGGTTTTGAACACTGAAGCTTTCTTT. This translates into CSVDRVLNTEAFF.

This clonotype was picked up a small number of times. The rearrangement joins TRBV27 to TRBJ2-6; TRBD1 matches 12 bases. Germline V gene sequence: CDR1 MNHEY, CDR2 SMNVEV (reference sequence). The length of the CDR3 is 19 residues. The V segment lost 5 bases and the J segment 0 bases; nucleotides outside the gene matches: 8. DNA of the CDR3: TGTGCCAGCAGTCATCGGGACAGGGGGCTCGTCTCTGGGGCCAACGTCCTGACTTTC. Amino acid sequence: CASSHRDRGLVSGANVLTF. The whole variable domain, filled in from reference TRBV27 and TRBJ2-6, reads EAQVTQNPRYLITVTGKKLTVTCSQNMNHEYMSWYRQDPGLGLRQIYYSMNVEVTDKGDVPEGYKVSRKEKRNFPLILESPSPNQTSLYFCASSHRDRGLVSGANVLTFGAGSRLTVL.

On this clonotype: Being one base from a much bigger clone, this may be a read error. The rearrangement links TRBV3-1 to TRBJ2-1, with 8 bases aligning to TRBD2. Germline trimming cut 2 bases from V and 4 bases from J; bases unmatched to any gene: 7. The CDR3 length is 16 residues. CDR1 LGHDT and CDR2 YNNKEL come from the germline V gene (reference sequence). CDR3 sequence (DNA): TGTGCCAGCAGCCAAAGGGGACTAGACAAATACAATGAGCAGTTCTTC. Its translation: CASSQRGLDKYNEQFF.

The rearrangement uses TRBV29-1 and TRBJ1-1; possible D gene TRBD1, 6 bases. Germline V gives CDR1 SQVTM, CDR2 ANQGSEA. This CDR3 has 14 amino acids. Trimming removed 3 bases at V and 1 base at J, with 12 bases between. The CDR3 reads CSVDAGGGNTEAFF. The CDR3 nucleotides read TGCAGCGTTGACGCCGGAGGGGGGAACACTGAAGCTTTCTTT.

The rearrangement joins TRBV4-1 to TRBJ2-7; TRBD2 is a possible D gene (6 bases). The CDR3 is 16 residues long. Trimming shortened V by 3 bases and J by 6 bases, and 21 bases separated the two germline ends. CDR1 is MGHRA, CDR2 YSYEKL, per germline. The CDR3 region is CASSQVTSLGKAEQYF. The DNA for the CDR3 is TGCGCCAGCAGCCAGGTAACTAGCCTTGGTAAAGCCGAGCAGTACTTC.

In its sample, this clonotype was seen a few times. The chain has TRBV29-1 and TRBJ1-2; D unresolved. Deletions cut 3 bases from V and 3 bases from J, with 8 bases between. Germline CDR1 reads SQVTM; CDR2 reads ANQGSEA. The CDR3 runs to 12 residues. The DNA for the CDR3 is TGCAGCGTTGACTCCTTGGACTATGGCTACACCTTC. Its protein product is CSVDSLDYGYTF.

This chain uses TRBV4-1 with TRBJ2-2; D remains ambiguous. This CDR3 region has 15 residues. Germline V lookup: CDR1 MGHRA, CDR2 YSYEKL. Trimming removed 0 bases from V and 6 bases from J, with 11 bases in between. The DNA of the CDR3 is TGCGCCAGCAGCCAAGACCCTAACAGTGCCGGGGAGCTGTTTTTT. Protein product: CASSQDPNSAGELFF.

The V and J genes are TRBV5-1 and TRBJ1-1; 9 bases are shared with TRBD1. The germline CDR1 and CDR2 sequences are SGHRS and YFSETQ. This CDR3 contains 13 residues. V trimming: 7 bases; J trimming: 5 bases; junction bases outside the gene matches: 6. The CDR3 sequence: CASRGTGQTEAFF. The CDR3 DNA reads as TGCGCCAGCCGGGGGACAGGGCAAACTGAAGCTTTCTTT.